Given below is one T cell receptor (beta chain) in context. Its antigen remains undetermined. Base qualities are missing; no much larger clone stands one base away. The sample comes from a study of OX40 agonist ivuxolimab in advanced cancers. In terms of the full investigation: Ivuxolimab was a fully human IgG2 agonistic monoclonal antibody targeting the costimulatory receptor OX40 (CD134). Intravenous ivuxolimab was administered to patients every 2 weeks at six dose levels: 0.01, 0.1, 0.3, 1.5, 3 and 10 mg/kg. Of the roughly 51 patients in dose escalation, some 19 had hepatocellular carcinoma, about 15 had melanoma, 9 had renal cell carcinoma and 9 had head and neck cancer. In the dose-escalation cohort, approximately 82% of patients were male, and the mean age was approximately 64 years, with a range of about 20 to 90. Prior anti-PD-1, anti-PD-L1 or anti-CTLA-4 therapy was permitted, and checkpoint inhibitors had been received by about 37% of dose-escalation patients. Three dose-escalation patients achieved partial responses, one with hepatocellular carcinoma and two with cutaneous melanoma. The point of sequencing TCRbeta in the periphery was to test whether ivuxolimab changed TCR sequence diversity and drove clonal T-cell expansion. The paper describes the monotherapy dose-escalation part (N of about 50 patients) of the phase I trial of ivuxolimab.

The trial excluded patients who had a history of autoimmune disease or who were on systemic immunosuppression. Peripheral blood for TCR sequencing was drawn from every dose cohort at baseline, at cycle 4 day 1 and at cycle 7 day 1. Samples were obtained from an open-label, multicenter, first-in-human phase I dose-escalation trial of ivuxolimab. Adults with locally advanced or metastatic head and neck squamous cell, hepatocellular, melanoma or renal cell carcinoma were enrolled in the trial. CD4+ and CD8+ T cells were sorted separately from peripheral blood before TCR sequencing. Genomic DNA was extracted from sorted cells for sequencing of the TCRbeta CDR3 region. TCRbeta CDR3 regions were sequenced using the immunoSEQ Assay. In TCRdb, the immuneACCESS table is reduced to in-frame sequences with V and J assigned. These tables do not hold every clone; where another copy was compared, an unresolved V gene accounts for under half, and the others remain unexplained. This sample gives 50,000 to 65,000 clones in total; approximately 86% of them show up just once. The top ten constitute 0.55% of the sample.

The CDR3 spans 14 residues, from the cysteine through the phenylalanine. Solely the CDR3 DNA is kept, with 42 bases framed from the first base. V loses 5 bases, J loses 6 bases, and the germline ends lie 17 bases apart. CDR1 is given as SEHNR and CDR2 as FQNEAQ, both from the germline V gene (reference sequence). On the study overall, not on this receptor specifically: Antigen specificity was not determined for the clonally expanded peripheral T cells. Low levels of normalized T-cell clonal expansion were also shown by some nonresponding patients. In the 0.1-3.0 mg/kg groups, partial responders were among the patients with the lowest normalized peripheral clonal expansion, particularly in CD8+ T cells. At doses from 0.1 to 3.0 mg/kg, clonal expansion was seen in both CD4+ and CD8+ blood T cells between baseline and week 6. On average, CD8+ T cells showed more expanded clones than CD4+ T cells after ivuxolimab.

Source: CD4+ or CD8+ T cells sorted from blood, taken in a trial of the OX40 agonist ivuxolimab. The source is an adult with an advanced solid tumor such as melanoma, head and neck, liver or kidney cancer. The V and J genes are TRBV7-9 and TRBJ2-7; the D call is tentative, TRBD1 or TRBD2, as each matches 5 bases. The DNA reads TGTGCCAGCAGCCTTTCCGGGACCTCTATCGAGCAGTACTTC. It codes for CASSLSGTSIEQYF. Here the CDR3 is joined to the reference TRBV7-9 and TRBJ2-7 genes, and the full variable domain is: DTGVSQNPRHKITKRGQNVTFRCDPISEHNRLYWYRQTLGQGPEFLTYFQNEAQLEKSRLLSDRFSAERPKGSFSTLEIQRTEQGDSAMYLCASSLSGTSIEQYFGPGTRLTVT.